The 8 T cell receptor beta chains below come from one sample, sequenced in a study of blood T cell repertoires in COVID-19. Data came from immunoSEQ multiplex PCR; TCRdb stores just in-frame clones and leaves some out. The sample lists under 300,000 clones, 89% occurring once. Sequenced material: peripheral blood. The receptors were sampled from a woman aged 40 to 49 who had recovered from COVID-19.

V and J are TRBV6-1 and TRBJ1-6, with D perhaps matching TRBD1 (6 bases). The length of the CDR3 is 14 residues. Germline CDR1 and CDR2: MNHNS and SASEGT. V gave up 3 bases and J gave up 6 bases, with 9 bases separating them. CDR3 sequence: CASSEGQFNSPLHF. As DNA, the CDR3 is TGTGCCAGCAGTGAGGGACAATTTAATTCACCCCTCCACTTT.

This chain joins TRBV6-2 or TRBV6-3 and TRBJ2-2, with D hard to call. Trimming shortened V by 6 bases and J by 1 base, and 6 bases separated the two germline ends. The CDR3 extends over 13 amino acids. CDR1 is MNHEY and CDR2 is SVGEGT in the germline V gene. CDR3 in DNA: TGTGCCAGCAGCATCAGGAACACCGGGGAGCTGTTTTTT. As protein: CASSIRNTGELFF.

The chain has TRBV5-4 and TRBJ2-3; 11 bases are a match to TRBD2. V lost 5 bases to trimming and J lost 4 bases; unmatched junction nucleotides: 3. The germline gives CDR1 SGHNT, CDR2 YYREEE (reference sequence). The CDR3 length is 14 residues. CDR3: CASSRTSGSDTQYF. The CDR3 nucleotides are TGTGCCAGCAGTCGGACTAGCGGGTCAGATACGCAGTATTTT.

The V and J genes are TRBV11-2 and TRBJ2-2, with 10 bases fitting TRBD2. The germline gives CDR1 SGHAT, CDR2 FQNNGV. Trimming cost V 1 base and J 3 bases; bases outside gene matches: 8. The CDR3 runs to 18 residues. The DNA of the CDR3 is TGTGCCAGCAGCTTAGGTCTGCTAGCGGGGGCCCACACCGGGGAGCTGTTTTTT. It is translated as CASSLGLLAGAHTGELFF.

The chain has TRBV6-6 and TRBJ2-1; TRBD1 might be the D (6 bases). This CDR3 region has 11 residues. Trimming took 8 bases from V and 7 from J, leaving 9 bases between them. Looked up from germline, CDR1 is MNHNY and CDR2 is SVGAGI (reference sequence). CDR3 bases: TGTGCCAGCGGGGGCGGGAATGAGCAGTTCTTC. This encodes CASGGGNEQFF.

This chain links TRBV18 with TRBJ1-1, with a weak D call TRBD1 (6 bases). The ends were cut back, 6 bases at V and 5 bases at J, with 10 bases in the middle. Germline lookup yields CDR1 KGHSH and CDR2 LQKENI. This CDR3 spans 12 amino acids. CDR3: CASSPGQTEAFF. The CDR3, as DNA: TGTGCCAGCTCCCCTGGACAGACTGAAGCTTTCTTT.

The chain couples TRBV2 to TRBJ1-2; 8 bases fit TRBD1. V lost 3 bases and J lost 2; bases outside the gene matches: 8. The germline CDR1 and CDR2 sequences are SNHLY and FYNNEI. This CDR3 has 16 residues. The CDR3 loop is CASSEKRTGHNYGYTF. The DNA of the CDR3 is TGTGCCAGCAGTGAGAAGAGGACAGGGCACAACTATGGCTACACCTTC.

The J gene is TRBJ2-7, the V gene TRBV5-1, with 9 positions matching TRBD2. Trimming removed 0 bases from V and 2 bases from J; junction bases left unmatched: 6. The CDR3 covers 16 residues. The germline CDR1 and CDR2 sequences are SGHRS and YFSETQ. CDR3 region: CASSLDAGGTAYEQYF. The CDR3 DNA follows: TGCGCCAGCAGCTTGGATGCGGGGGGGACCGCCTACGAGCAGTACTTC.